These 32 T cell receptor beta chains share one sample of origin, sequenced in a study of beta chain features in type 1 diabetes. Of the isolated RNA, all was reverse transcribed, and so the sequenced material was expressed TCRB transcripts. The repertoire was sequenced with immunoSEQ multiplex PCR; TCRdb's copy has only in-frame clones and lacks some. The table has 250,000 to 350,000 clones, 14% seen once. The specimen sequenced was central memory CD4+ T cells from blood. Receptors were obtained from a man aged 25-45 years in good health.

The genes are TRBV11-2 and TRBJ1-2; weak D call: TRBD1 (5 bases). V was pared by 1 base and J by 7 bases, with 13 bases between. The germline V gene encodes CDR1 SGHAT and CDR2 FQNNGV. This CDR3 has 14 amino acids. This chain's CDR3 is CASSLVQDKGGYTF. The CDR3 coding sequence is TGTGCCAGCAGCTTAGTACAGGACAAAGGTGGCTACACCTTC.

CDR3 bases: TGTGCCAGTAGCGGCAGGGAACTGAATCAGCCCCAGCATTTT. Translating gives CASSGRELNQPQHF. The chain links TRBV19 to TRBJ1-5, with D maybe TRBD1 (5 bases). Trimming cost V 6 bases and J 4 bases, with 13 bases left between them. Germline CDR1 reads LNHDA; CDR2 reads SQIVND (reference sequence). The CDR3 is made up of 14 amino acids. Together with reference TRBV19 and TRBJ1-5, the CDR3 gives the full variable domain: DGGITQSPKYLFRKEGQNVTLSCEQNLNHDAMYWYRQDPGQGLRLIYYSQIVNDFQKGDIAEGYSVSREKKESFPLTVTSAQKNPTAFYLCASSGRELNQPQHFGDGTRLSIL.

CDR3 protein: CASSLSQYQPQHF. CDR3 DNA sequence: TGTGCCAGCAGCTTAAGCCAGTACCAGCCCCAGCATTTT. The genes are TRBV11-2 and TRBJ1-5; D remains ambiguous. Per the germline V gene, CDR1 is SGHAT and CDR2 is FQNNGV. The V end was cut by 2 bases, the J end by 7 bases, with 9 bases between. The CDR3 has 13 residues.

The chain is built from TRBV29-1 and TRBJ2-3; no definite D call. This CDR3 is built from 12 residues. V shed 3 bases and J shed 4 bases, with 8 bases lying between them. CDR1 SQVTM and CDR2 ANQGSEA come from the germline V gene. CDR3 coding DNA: TGCAGCGTTGATAATCTAGCAGATACGCAGTATTTT. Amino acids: CSVDNLADTQYF.

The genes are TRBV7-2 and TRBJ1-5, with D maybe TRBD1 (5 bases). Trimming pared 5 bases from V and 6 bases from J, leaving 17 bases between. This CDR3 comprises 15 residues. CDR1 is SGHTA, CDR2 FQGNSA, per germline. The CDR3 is CASSSEWGRGQPQHF. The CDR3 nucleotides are TGTGCCAGCAGCAGTGAGTGGGGTAGGGGTCAGCCCCAGCATTTT. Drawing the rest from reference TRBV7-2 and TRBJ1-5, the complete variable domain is GAGVSQSPSNKVTEKGKDVELRCDPISGHTALYWYRQSLGQGLEFLIYFQGNSAPDKSGLPSDRFSAERTGGSVSTLTIQRTQQEDSAVYLCASSSEWGRGQPQHFGDGTRLSIL.

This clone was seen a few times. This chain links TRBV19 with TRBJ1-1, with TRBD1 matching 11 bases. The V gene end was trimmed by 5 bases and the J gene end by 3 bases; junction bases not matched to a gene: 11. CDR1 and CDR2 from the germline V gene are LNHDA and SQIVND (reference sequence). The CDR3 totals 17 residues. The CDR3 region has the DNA TGTGCCAGTAGTGCCGGACAGGGGGCAGGTCCGGACACTGAAGCTTTCTTT. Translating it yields CASSAGQGAGPDTEAFF. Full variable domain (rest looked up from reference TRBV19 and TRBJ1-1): DGGITQSPKYLFRKEGQNVTLSCEQNLNHDAMYWYRQDPGQGLRLIYYSQIVNDFQKGDIAEGYSVSREKKESFPLTVTSAQKNPTAFYLCASSAGQGAGPDTEAFFGQGTRLTVV.

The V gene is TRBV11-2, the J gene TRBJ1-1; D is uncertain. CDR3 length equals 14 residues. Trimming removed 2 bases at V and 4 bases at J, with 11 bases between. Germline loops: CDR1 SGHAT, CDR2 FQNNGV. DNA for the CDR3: TGTGCCAGCAGCTTACGGGGAATCGGCACTGAAGCTTTCTTT. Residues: CASSLRGIGTEAFF.

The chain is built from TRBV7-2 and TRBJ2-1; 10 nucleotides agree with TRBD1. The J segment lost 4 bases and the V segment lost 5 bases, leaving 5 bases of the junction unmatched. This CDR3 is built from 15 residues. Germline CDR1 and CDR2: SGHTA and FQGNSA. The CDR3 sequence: CASSARTGGYNEQFF. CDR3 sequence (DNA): TGTGCCAGCAGCGCCAGGACAGGGGGATACAATGAGCAGTTCTTC.

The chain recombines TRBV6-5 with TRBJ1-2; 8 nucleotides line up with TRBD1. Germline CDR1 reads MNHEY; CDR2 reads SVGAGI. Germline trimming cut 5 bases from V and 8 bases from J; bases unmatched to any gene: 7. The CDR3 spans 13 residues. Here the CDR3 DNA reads TGTGCCAGCAGTGTTGGACAGGGTTACGGCTACACCTTC. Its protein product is CASSVGQGYGYTF.

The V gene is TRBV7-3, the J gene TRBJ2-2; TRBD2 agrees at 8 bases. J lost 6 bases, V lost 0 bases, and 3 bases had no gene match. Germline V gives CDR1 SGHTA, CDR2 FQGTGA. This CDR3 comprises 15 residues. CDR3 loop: CASSLTGLVPGELFF. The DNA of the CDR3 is TGTGCCAGCAGCTTAACGGGACTAGTACCCGGGGAGCTGTTTTTT.

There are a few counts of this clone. The CDR3 region has the DNA TGTGCCAGCAGCTTGCCCCTAGCGGGGGGGCTGGAGACCCAGTACTTC. Its translation is CASSLPLAGGLETQYF. This chain joins TRBV7-2 and TRBJ2-5, with 12 bases identical to TRBD2. The CDR3 covers 16 residues. V lost 3 bases to trimming and J lost 5 bases; unmatched junction nucleotides: 7. Looked up from germline, CDR1 is SGHTA and CDR2 is FQGNSA.

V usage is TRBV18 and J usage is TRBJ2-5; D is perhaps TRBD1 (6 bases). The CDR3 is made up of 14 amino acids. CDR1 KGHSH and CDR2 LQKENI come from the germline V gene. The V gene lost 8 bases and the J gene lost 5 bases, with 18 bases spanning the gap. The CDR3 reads CASISGAGAETQYF. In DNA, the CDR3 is TGTGCCAGCATATCCGGGGCAGGGGCCGAGACCCAGTACTTC. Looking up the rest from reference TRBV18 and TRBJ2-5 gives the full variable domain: NAGVMQNPRHLVRRRGQEARLRCSPMKGHSHVYWYRQLPEEGLKFMVYLQKENIIDESGMPKERFSAEFPKEGPSILRIQQVVRGDSAAYFCASISGAGAETQYFGPGTRLLVL.

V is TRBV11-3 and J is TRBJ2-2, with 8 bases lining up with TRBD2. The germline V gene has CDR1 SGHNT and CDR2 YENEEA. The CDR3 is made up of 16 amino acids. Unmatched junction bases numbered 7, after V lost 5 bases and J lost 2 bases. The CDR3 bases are TGTGCCAGCAGCCCCCGGGGGGGCCCCAACACCGGGGAGCTGTTTTTT. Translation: CASSPRGGPNTGELFF.

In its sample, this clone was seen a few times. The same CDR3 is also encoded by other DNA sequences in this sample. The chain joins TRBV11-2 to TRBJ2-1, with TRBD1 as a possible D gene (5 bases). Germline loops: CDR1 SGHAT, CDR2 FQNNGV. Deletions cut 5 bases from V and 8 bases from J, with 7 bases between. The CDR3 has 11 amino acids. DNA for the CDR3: TGTGCCAGCAGCCCCAGGGATGAGCAGTTCTTC. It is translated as CASSPRDEQFF.

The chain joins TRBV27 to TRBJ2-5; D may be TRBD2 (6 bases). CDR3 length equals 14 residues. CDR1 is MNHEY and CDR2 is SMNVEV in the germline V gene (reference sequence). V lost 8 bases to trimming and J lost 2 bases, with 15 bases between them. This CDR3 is CASPRGLGQETQYF. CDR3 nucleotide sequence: TGTGCCAGCCCGCGGGGACTGGGACAAGAGACCCAGTACTTC.

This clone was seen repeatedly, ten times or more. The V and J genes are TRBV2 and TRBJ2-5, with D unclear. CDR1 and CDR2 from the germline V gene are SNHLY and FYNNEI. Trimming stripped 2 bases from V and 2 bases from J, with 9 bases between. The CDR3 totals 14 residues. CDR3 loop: CASSERWQQETQYF. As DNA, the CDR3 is TGTGCCAGCAGTGAACGATGGCAGCAAGAGACCCAGTACTTC. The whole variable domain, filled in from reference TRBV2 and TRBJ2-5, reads EPEVTQTPSHQVTQMGQEVILRCVPISNHLYFYWYRQILGQKVEFLVSFYNNEISEKSEIFDDQFSVERPDGSNFTLKIRSTKLEDSAMYFCASSERWQQETQYFGPGTRLLVL.

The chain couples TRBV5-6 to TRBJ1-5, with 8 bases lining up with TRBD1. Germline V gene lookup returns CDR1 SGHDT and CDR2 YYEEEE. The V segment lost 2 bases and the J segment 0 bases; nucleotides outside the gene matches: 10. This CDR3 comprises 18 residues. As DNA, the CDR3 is TGTGCCAGCAGCTTCGGGGACAGGCGACTAAATAGCAATCAGCCCCAGCATTTT. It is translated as CASSFGDRRLNSNQPQHF.

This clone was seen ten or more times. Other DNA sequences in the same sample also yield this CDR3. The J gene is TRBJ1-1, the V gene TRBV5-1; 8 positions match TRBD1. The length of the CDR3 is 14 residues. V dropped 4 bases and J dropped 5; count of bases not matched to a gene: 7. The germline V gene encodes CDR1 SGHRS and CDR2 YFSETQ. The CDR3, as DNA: TGCGCCAGCAGCCCCGGGACAGGAGGGACTGAAGCTTTCTTT. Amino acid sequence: CASSPGTGGTEAFF.

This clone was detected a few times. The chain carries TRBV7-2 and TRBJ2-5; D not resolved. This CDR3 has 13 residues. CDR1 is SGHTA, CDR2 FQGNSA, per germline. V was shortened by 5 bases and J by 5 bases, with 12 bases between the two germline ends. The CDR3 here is CASSMTRVETQYF. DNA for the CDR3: TGTGCCAGCAGCATGACCCGCGTGGAGACCCAGTACTTC. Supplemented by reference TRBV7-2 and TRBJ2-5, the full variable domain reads GAGVSQSPSNKVTEKGKDVELRCDPISGHTALYWYRQSLGQGLEFLIYFQGNSAPDKSGLPSDRFSAERTGGSVSTLTIQRTQQEDSAVYLCASSMTRVETQYFGPGTRLLVL.

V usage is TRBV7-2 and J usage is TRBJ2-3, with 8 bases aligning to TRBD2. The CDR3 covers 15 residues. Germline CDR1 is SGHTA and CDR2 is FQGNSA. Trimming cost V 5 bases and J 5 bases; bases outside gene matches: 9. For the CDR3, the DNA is TGTGCCAGCAGCGTACTAGCGGTGGGGGGAGATACGCAGTATTTT. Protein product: CASSVLAVGGDTQYF.

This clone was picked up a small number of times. CDR3 DNA sequence: TGTGCCAGCAGCGTAGCTAAAGTGACCCAGTACTTC. Translated, it gives CASSVAKVTQYF. This rearrangement joins TRBV7-3 to TRBJ2-5, with D unresolved. CDR3 size: 12 residues. The V gene's germline CDR1 is SGHTA and CDR2 FQGTGA. V was trimmed by 5 bases and J by 7 bases, leaving 11 bases between them.

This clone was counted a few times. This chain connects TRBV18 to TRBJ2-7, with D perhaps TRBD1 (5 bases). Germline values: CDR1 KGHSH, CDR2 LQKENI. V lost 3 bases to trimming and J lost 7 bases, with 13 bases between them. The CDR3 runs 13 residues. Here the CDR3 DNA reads TGTGCCAGCTCACCGGGGCGGTTCAGGGAGCAGTACGTC. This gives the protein CASSPGRFREQYV.

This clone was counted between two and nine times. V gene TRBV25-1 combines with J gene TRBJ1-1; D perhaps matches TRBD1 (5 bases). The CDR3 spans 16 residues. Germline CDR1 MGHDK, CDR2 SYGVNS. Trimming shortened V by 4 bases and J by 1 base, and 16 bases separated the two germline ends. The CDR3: CASSAPQGHKNTEAFF. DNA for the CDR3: TGTGCCAGCAGTGCTCCCCAAGGACATAAGAACACTGAAGCTTTCTTT.

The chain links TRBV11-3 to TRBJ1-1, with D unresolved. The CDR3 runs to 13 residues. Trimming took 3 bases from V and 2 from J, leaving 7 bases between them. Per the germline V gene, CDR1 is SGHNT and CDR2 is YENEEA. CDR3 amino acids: CASSFSGNTEAFF. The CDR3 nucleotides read TGTGCCAGCAGCTTTTCGGGAAACACTGAAGCTTTCTTT.

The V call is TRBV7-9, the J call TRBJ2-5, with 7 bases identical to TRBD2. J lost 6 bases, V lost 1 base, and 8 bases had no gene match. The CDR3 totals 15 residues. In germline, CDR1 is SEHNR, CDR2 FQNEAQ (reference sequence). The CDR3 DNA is TGTGCCAGCAGCTTAGGCTGGGAGGGCGGCAAGACCCAGTACTTC. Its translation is CASSLGWEGGKTQYF.

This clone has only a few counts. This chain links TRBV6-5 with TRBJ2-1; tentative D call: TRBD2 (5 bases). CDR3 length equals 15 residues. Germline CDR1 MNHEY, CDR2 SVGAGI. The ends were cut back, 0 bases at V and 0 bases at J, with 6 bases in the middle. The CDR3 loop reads CASSYSGVSYNEQFF. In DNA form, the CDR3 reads TGTGCCAGCAGTTACTCGGGAGTCTCCTACAATGAGCAGTTCTTC.

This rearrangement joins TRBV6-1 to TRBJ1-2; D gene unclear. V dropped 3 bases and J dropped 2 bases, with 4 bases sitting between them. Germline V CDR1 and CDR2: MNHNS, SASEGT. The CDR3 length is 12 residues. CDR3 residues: CASSDKNYGYTF. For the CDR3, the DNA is TGTGCCAGCAGTGACAAAAACTATGGCTACACCTTC.

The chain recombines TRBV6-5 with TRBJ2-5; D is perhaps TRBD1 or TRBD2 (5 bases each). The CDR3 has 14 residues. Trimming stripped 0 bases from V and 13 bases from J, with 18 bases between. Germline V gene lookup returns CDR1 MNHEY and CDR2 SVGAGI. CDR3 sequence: CASSYSGDRRVLYF. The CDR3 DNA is TGTGCCAGCAGTTACTCTGGGGACCGCCGCGTTTTGTACTTC.

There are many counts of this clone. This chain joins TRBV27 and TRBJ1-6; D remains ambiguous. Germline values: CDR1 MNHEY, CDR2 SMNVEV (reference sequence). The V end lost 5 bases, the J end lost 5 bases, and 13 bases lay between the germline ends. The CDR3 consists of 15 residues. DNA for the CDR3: TGTGCCAGCAGTGCGGACGGTCGAAATAATTCACCCCTCCACTTT. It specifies CASSADGRNNSPLHF.

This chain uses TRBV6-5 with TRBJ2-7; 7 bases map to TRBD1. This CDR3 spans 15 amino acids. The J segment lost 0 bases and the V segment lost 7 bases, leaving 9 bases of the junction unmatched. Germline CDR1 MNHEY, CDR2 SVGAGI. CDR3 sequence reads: CASNVQGSLSYEQYF. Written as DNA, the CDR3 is TGTGCCAGCAATGTACAGGGGAGCCTCTCCTACGAGCAGTACTTC.

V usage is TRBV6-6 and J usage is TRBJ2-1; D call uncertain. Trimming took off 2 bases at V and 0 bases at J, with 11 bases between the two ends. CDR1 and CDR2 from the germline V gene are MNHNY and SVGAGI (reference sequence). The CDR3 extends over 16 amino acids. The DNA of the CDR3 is TGTGCCAGCAGTTACCTAAGACCCAGCTCCTACAATGAGCAGTTCTTC. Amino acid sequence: CASSYLRPSSYNEQFF.

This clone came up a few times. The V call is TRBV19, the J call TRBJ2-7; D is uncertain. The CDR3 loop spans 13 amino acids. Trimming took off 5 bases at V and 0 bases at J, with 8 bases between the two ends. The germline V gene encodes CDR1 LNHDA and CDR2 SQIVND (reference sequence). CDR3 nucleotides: TGTGCCAGTAGTGCGGCTTCCTCCTACGAGCAGTACTTC. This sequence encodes CASSAASSYEQYF.